The entry below describes one TCR beta chain. What antigen it recognizes has not been identified. No base qualities exist here, and no much larger clone lies one base off it. The data stem from a study of blood T cell repertoires in COVID-19 (TCRdb year 2020). Study-wide context: Samples covering the acute and convalescent phases of COVID-19 were provided by collaborators in the United States, Italy and Spain. The samples were drawn from two sources: the first 160 participants of the ongoing ImmuneRACE study, and approximately 1,300 subjects contributed by 6 global collaborators. The material from the prospective study consisted of cDNA or gDNA derived from T cells, B-cell-depleted T cells, or PBMCs. Subjects who had been exposed to COVID-19, were actively infected with it, or had recovered from it provided the deeply sampled blood TCRbeta repertoires that made up the dataset. Where available, HLA class I and class II types were taken from metadata supplied by the sample provider and were not determined by assay-based typing. A freely available public database, intended as a resource for researchers studying the immune response to SARS-CoV-2, is where the repertoires were released. Sample metadata almost always included a de-identified subject ID, COVID-19 status, age in years and sex. The paper as a whole reports these results and caveats: Clinical and demographic metadata were provided uncurated, with the amount varying by source and participant.

A distance of 13 bases separates the germline ends of V and J, which lose 4 bases and 4 bases respectively. The CDR3 covers 14 residues, taking in both the cysteine and the phenylalanine. The sequence is cut down to CDR3 DNA, 42 bases in frame from base 1. CDR1 and CDR2 are drawn from the germline V gene: MNHEY, SVGAGI. Participants in the prospective study were aged about 18 to 95 years, lived in 24 United States geographic areas, and enrolled through a virtual design. To assign participants to cohorts, the prospective study relied on clinical history that participants themselves reported in a screening survey and a study questionnaire. Exposed participants had been in contact, within 2 weeks of entering the study, with a person who had a PCR-confirmed or clinician-diagnosed case of COVID-19. In the prospective study, whole blood, serum and a nasopharyngeal or oropharyngeal swab were collected from each participant by mobile phlebotomists. Prospective study participants could optionally give additional blood draws and questionnaires over an approximately two-month period. Prospective study blood samples were shipped either frozen or at room temperature before DNA extraction.

TCRbeta CDR3 regions were amplified from genomic DNA by means of the immunoSEQ Assay, a bias-controlled multiplex PCR. The paper's processing steps were these. The number of nucleated cells in each sample was estimated from the amplification of reference gene primers within the assay. Sequence reads were collapsed and filtered to measure the absolute abundance of every unique TCRbeta CDR3 rearrangement. For each sample, productive Simpson clonality was calculated as the square root of Simpson's diversity index over productive rearrangements. TCRdb carries this immuneACCESS record with in-frame sequences only. Its versions omit some clonotypes, under half of them owing to an unresolved V gene in the studies checked, with the rest unexplained. D and trimming come from the DNA, and the V and J calls and clone size come from that table. In this sample the table shows hundreds of thousands of clones, approximately 81% of which occur a single time. The ten largest clones represent 1.9% of the sample.

The TCR sequence derives from a woman aged 30 to 39 who had been exposed to COVID-19. Sequences were obtained from PBMCs or T cells enriched from blood (not recorded which). Recombination joined TRBV6-5 with TRBJ1-2; TRBD1 could be the D gene, as 6 bases match. The CDR3 reads as follows: CASSSNGQSYGYTF. The nucleotides read TGTGCCAGCAGTTCCAACGGACAGAGCTATGGCTACACCTTC.